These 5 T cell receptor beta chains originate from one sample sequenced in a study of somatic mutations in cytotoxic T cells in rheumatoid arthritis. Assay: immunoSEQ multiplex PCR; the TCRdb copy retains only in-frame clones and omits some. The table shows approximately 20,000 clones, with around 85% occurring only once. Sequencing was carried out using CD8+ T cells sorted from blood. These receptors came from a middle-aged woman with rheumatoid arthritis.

The CDR3 loop reads CSAISTEAFF. CDR3 sequence (DNA): TGCAGTGCCATTTCCACTGAAGCTTTCTTT. The chain uses TRBV20-1 and TRBJ1-1; D is ambiguous. The V end was cut by 6 bases, the J end by 4 bases, with 6 bases between. The CDR3 has 10 amino acids. The germline V gene encodes CDR1 DFQATT and CDR2 SNEGSKA (reference sequence).

CDR3 region: CASRDRVADTQYF. CDR3 nucleotide sequence: TGTGCCAGCAGGGACAGGGTAGCAGATACGCAGTATTTT. The chain recombines TRBV2 with TRBJ2-3; 8 nucleotides match TRBD1. This CDR3 is 13 amino acids long. Unmatched junction bases numbered 3, after V lost 6 bases and J lost 4 bases. CDR1 and CDR2 (germline): SNHLY, FYNNEI.

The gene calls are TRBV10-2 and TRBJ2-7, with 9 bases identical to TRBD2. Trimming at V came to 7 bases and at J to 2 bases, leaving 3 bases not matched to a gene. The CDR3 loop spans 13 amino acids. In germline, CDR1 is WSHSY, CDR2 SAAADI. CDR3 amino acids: CASMGGRAYEQYF. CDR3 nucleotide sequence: TGCGCCAGCATGGGCGGGAGGGCCTACGAGCAGTACTTC.

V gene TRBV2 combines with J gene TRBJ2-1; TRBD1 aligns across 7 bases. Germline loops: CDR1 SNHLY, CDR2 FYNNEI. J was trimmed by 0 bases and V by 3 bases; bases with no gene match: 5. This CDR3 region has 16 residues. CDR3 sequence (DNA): TGTGCCAGCAGTGAGGGACAGACCATCTCCTACAATGAGCAGTTCTTC. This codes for CASSEGQTISYNEQFF.

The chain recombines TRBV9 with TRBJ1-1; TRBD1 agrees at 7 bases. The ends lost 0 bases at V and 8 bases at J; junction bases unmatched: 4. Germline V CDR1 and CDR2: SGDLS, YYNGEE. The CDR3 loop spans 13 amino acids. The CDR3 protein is CASSVGDRAEAFF. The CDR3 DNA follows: TGTGCCAGCAGCGTAGGGGACAGAGCAGAAGCTTTCTTT.